Listed here are 4 T cell receptor beta chains from one sample, sequenced in a study of neurological immune-mediated disorders. TCRdb re-called the 5' RACE reads through MiXCR, storing one row per CDR3 protein. The sample lists more than 70,000 distinct CDR3 sequences, 9% to 12% occurring once. Sequenced input: PBMCs. These receptors originate from a man in his forties or fifties in good health.

In its sample, this clonotype was seen many times. The chain uses TRBV7-9 and TRBJ1-2, with D perhaps TRBD1 (6 bases). The V and J ends lost 3 bases and 2 bases respectively, with 19 bases between them. The CDR3 is made up of 17 amino acids. In germline, CDR1 is SEHNR, CDR2 FQNEAQ (reference sequence). The CDR3 DNA follows: TGTGCCAGCAGCTTCGACGGACAGCTAGATGCCAACTATGGCTACACCTTC. Translation: CASSFDGQLDANYGYTF.

This clonotype was recorded a few times. One junction end disagrees with the germline gene, perhaps due to a read error. This chain uses TRBV5-5 with TRBJ2-4, with 7 bases aligning to TRBD2. The germline V gene has CDR1 SGHKS and CDR2 YYEKEE (reference sequence). This CDR3 has 17 residues. Here the CDR3 reads CVSRQASGLIAKNIQYF. CDR3 bases: TGTGTCAGCAGGCAGGCTAGCGGCCTTATAGCCAAAAACATTCAGTACTTC.

V usage is TRBV11-2 and J usage is TRBJ1-2; perhaps TRBD1 as D (5 bases). Germline V gives CDR1 SGHAT, CDR2 FQNNGV. The CDR3 is 14 residues long. The V end lost 0 bases, the J end lost 3 bases, and 8 bases lay between the germline ends. Here the CDR3 DNA reads TGTGCCAGCAGCTTAGATGGGGGTTACTATGGCTACACCTTC. Translation: CASSLDGGYYGYTF.

The genes are TRBV5-1 and TRBJ2-3; the match to TRBD1 covers 12 bases. Trimming at V came to 3 bases and at J to 5 bases, leaving 7 bases not matched to a gene. Germline V CDR1 and CDR2: SGHRS, YFSETQ. This CDR3 spans 16 amino acids. The CDR3 nucleotides read TGCGCCAGCAGCTCCGGGACAGGGGGCAACGGAGATACGCAGTATTTT. It translates to CASSSGTGGNGDTQYF.